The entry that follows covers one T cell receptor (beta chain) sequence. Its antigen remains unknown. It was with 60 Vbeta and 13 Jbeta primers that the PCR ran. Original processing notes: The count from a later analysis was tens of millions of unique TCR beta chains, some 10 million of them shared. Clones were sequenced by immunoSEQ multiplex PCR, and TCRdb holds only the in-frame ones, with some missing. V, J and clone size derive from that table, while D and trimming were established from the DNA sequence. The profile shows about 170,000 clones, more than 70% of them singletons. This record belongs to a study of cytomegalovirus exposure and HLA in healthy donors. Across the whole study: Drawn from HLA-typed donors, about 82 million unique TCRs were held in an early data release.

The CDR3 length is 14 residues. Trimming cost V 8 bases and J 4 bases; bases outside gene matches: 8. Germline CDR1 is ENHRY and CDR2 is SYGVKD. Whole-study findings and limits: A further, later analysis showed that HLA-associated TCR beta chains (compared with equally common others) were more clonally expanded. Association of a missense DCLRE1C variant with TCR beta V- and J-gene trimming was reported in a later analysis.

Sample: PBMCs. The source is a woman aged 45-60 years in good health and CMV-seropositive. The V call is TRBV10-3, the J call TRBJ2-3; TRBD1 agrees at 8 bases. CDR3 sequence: CAIRQGASADTQYF. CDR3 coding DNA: TGTGCCATCCGGCAGGGGGCTAGCGCAGATACGCAGTATTTT.